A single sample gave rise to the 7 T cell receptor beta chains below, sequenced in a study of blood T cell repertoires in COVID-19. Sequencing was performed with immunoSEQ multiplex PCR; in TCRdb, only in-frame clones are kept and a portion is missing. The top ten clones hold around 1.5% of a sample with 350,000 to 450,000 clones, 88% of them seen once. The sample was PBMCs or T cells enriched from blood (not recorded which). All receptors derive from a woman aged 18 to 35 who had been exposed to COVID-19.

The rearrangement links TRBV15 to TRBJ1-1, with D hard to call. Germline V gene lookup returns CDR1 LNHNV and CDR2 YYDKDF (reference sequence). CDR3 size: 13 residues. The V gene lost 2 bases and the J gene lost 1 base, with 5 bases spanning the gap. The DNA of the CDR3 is TGTGCCACCAGCAGACAGGAGAACACTGAAGCTTTCTTT. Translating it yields CATSRQENTEAFF. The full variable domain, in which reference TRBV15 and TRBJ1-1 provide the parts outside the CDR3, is DAMVIQNPRYQVTQFGKPVTLSCSQTLNHNVMYWYQQKSSQAPKLLFHYYDKDFNNEADTPDNFQSRRPNTSFCFLDIRSPGLGDTAMYLCATSRQENTEAFFGQGTRLTVV.

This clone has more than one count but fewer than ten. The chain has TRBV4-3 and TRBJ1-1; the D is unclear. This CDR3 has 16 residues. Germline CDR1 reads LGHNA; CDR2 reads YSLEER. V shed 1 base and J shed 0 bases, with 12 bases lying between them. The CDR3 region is CASSQGTYLMNTEAFF. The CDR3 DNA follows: TGCGCCAGCAGCCAAGGGACTTATTTAATGAACACTGAAGCTTTCTTT.

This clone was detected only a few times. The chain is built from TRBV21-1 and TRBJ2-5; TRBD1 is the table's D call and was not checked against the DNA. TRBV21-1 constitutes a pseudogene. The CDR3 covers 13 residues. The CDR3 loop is CASSKDREETQYF. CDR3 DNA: TGTGCCAGCAGCAAGGACAGGGAAGAGACCCAGTACTTC.

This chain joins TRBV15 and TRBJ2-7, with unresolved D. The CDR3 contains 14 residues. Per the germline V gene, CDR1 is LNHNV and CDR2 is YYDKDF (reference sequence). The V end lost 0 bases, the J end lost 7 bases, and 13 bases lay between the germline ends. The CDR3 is CATSRDPVVREQYF. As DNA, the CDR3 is TGTGCCACCAGCAGAGATCCGGTTGTAAGAGAGCAGTACTTC.

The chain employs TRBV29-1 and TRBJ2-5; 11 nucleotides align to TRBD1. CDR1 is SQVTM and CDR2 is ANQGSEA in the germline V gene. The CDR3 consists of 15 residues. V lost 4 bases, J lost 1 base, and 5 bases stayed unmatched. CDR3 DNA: TGCAGCGTTGCCTCCGGGACAGGGGGCCAAGAGACCCAGTACTTC. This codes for CSVASGTGGQETQYF.

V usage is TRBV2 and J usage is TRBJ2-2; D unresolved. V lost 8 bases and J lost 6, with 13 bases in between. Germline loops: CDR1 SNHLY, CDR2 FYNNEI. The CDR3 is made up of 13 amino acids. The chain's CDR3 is CASDQTGSGELFF. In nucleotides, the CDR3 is TGTGCCAGCGATCAGACTGGGTCCGGGGAGCTGTTTTTT.

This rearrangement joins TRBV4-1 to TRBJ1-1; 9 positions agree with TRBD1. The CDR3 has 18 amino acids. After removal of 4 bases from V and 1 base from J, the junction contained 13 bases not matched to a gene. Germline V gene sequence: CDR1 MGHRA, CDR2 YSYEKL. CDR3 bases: TGCGCCAGCAGCCCACCATACCGGGACAGGGTACGGAACACTGAAGCTTTCTTT. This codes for CASSPPYRDRVRNTEAFF.